The rows below give T cell receptor beta chains drawn from one sample of a study of monozygotic twins with inflammatory bowel disease. After re-calling the 5' RACE reads, TCRdb lists one entry per CDR3 protein, DNA absent. The sample has more than 85,000 distinct CDR3 sequences. Sequenced input: blood. Receptors were obtained from a human donor with ulcerative colitis or Crohn's disease, or a healthy co-twin of an affected twin (not recorded which). Both conserved end residues are part of each CDR3. Fields, in order: CDR3 length, V gene, J gene, CDR3 protein.

CDR3 length: 14; V gene: TRBV11-2; J gene: TRBJ1-6; CDR3 protein: CASSFRGVWAPLHF
CDR3 length: 12; V gene: TRBV27; J gene: TRBJ2-7; CDR3 protein: CASRAGGSEQYF
CDR3 length: 15; V gene: TRBV25-1; J gene: TRBJ2-3; CDR3 protein: CASSASSGSTDTQYF
CDR3 length: 15; V gene: TRBV5-1; J gene: TRBJ1-3; CDR3 protein: CASSLQGLSGNTIYF
CDR3 length: 17; V gene: TRBV20-1; J gene: TRBJ2-1; CDR3 protein: CSARDRASGGAWDEQFF
CDR3 length: 12; V gene: TRBV20-1; J gene: TRBJ1-4; CDR3 protein: CSARPDREKLFF
CDR3 length: 18; V gene: TRBV4-2; J gene: TRBJ2-3; CDR3 protein: CASSQDRFGQGARDTQYF
CDR3 length: 14; V gene: TRBV7-2; J gene: TRBJ2-7; CDR3 protein: CASSLRGLVGEQYF
CDR3 length: 15; V gene: TRBV20-1; J gene: TRBJ1-2; CDR3 protein: CSARTRDRVGYGYTF
CDR3 length: 19; V gene: TRBV5-4; J gene: TRBJ2-2; CDR3 protein: CASSLGTGGRLLIFGELFF
CDR3 length: 12; V gene: TRBV11-2; J gene: TRBJ2-7; CDR3 protein: CASKGRDYEQYF
CDR3 length: 12; V gene: TRBV7-9; J gene: TRBJ2-1; CDR3 protein: CASSLLRGGRFF
CDR3 length: 15; V gene: TRBV7-2; J gene: TRBJ2-5; CDR3 protein: CASSLVGTLGGTQYF
CDR3 length: 20; V gene: TRBV4-2; J gene: TRBJ2-6; CDR3 protein: CASSRVTGTPGFGGANVLTF
CDR3 length: 16; V gene: TRBV19; J gene: TRBJ2-3; CDR3 protein: CASSRTGGGSTDTQYF
CDR3 length: 17; V gene: TRBV7-9; J gene: TRBJ2-3; CDR3 protein: CASSTLTSGRAADTQYF
CDR3 length: 13; V gene: TRBV20-1; J gene: TRBJ2-1; CDR3 protein: CSATHPGDNEQFF
CDR3 length: 16; V gene: TRBV28; J gene: TRBJ2-2; CDR3 protein: CASNTIGQGGTGELFF
CDR3 length: 13; V gene: TRBV14; J gene: TRBJ2-1; CDR3 protein: CASSLVAPNEQFF
CDR3 length: 15; V gene: TRBV6-4; J gene: TRBJ1-2; CDR3 protein: CASSDGEGANYGYTF
CDR3 length: 15; V gene: TRBV12-3/TRBV12-4; J gene: TRBJ1-4; CDR3 protein: CASSPGTGKNEKLFF
CDR3 length: 14; V gene: TRBV29-1; J gene: TRBJ1-2; CDR3 protein: CSVGPRQGDYGYTF
CDR3 length: 11; V gene: TRBV20-1; J gene: TRBJ2-1; CDR3 protein: CSAERLFEQFF
CDR3 length: 14; V gene: TRBV4-2; J gene: TRBJ2-7; CDR3 protein: CASSQEDSAYEQYF
CDR3 length: 14; V gene: TRBV28; J gene: TRBJ1-1; CDR3 protein: CASSSPGQSTEAFF
CDR3 length: 14; V gene: TRBV5-1; J gene: TRBJ2-2; CDR3 protein: CASTITGGTGELFF
CDR3 length: 15; V gene: TRBV10-3; J gene: TRBJ2-3; CDR3 protein: CAISDPRQGADTQYF
CDR3 length: 11; V gene: TRBV12-3/TRBV12-4; J gene: TRBJ2-3; CDR3 protein: CASSQPDTQYF
CDR3 length: 15; V gene: TRBV6-1; J gene: TRBJ2-7; CDR3 protein: CASRRDISILYEQYF
CDR3 length: 15; V gene: TRBV12-3/TRBV12-4; J gene: TRBJ1-4; CDR3 protein: CASTSGGRGNEKLFF
CDR3 length: 14; V gene: TRBV20-1; J gene: TRBJ1-6; CDR3 protein: CSARKTNPNSPLHF
CDR3 length: 15; V gene: TRBV10-3; J gene: TRBJ2-1; CDR3 protein: CAISGRGPENFEQFF
CDR3 length: 13; V gene: TRBV7-8; J gene: TRBJ1-2; CDR3 protein: CASSLANSKGYTF
CDR3 length: 12; V gene: TRBV5-1; J gene: TRBJ1-1; CDR3 protein: CASTIRGGEAFF
CDR3 length: 14; V gene: TRBV7-8; J gene: TRBJ1-2; CDR3 protein: CASSLVQGIYGYTF
CDR3 length: 16; V gene: TRBV5-6; J gene: TRBJ1-5; CDR3 protein: CASSLGSGGGNQPQHF
CDR3 length: 14; V gene: TRBV19; J gene: TRBJ1-5; CDR3 protein: CASQYNGGDQPQHF
CDR3 length: 17; V gene: TRBV7-8; J gene: TRBJ1-4; CDR3 protein: CASSRKSPSQGREKLFF
CDR3 length: 16; V gene: TRBV6-4; J gene: TRBJ2-6; CDR3 protein: CASSPGLGSGANVLTF
CDR3 length: 18; V gene: TRBV7-8; J gene: TRBJ2-3; CDR3 protein: CASRSTPGPQFGTDTQYF
CDR3 length: 15; V gene: TRBV20-1; J gene: TRBJ1-4; CDR3 protein: CSARGPGQPDEKLFF
CDR3 length: 15; V gene: TRBV7-2; J gene: TRBJ2-1; CDR3 protein: CASSFTSEERGEQFF
CDR3 length: 15; V gene: TRBV9; J gene: TRBJ1-5; CDR3 protein: CASSTGQDPKQPQHF
CDR3 length: 16; V gene: TRBV3-1; J gene: TRBJ2-3; CDR3 protein: CASSLWTSGYTDTQYF
CDR3 length: 15; V gene: TRBV20-1; J gene: TRBJ2-7; CDR3 protein: CSAFPPRQGGYEQYF